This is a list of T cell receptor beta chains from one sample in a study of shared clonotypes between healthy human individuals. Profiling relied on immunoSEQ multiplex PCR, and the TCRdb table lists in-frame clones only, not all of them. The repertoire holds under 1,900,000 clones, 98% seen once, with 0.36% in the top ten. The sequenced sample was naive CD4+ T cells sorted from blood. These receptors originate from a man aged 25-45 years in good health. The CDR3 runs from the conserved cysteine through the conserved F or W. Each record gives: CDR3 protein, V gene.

CASSYDHYNEQFF | TRBV6-6
CASSLGEETQYF | TRBV5-1
CASSPSGRRSTDTQYF | TRBV14
CASSESEDQPQHF | TRBV10-2
CASSPQQATHSGNTIYF | TRBV5-6
CASSLGYRGLSSYEQYF | TRBV5-1
CASSDLVGPAQHSYEQYF | TRBV6-1
CASSQDLEGAGGPISTDTQYF | TRBV4-1
CASRSDSNQYF | TRBV28
CASSETASSYEQYF | TRBV2
CASSLLRNPTDTQYF | TRBV28
CASSMSVGGSPGELFF | TRBV19
CASSDPSGHNEQFF | TRBV5-1
CASETGSYEQYF | TRBV2
CASSLTSVDYGYTF | TRBV27
CASSHISGRTYEQYF | TRBV4-1
CASSEGLRVLSYEQYF | TRBV6-1
CASSGGDSNQPQHF | TRBV6-1
CASSQGTSGLDTQYF | TRBV4-3
CASTSVTMNTEAFF | TRBV7-2
CASSLIGRQPQHF | TRBV7-2
CASSRTVSGNEQYF | TRBV27
CSGTTSGTYNEQFF | TRBV29-1
CASGITRGDRGLYGYGYTF | TRBV5-1
CASSLATPAGSGNTIYF | TRBV7-9
CASSGPGTGGSGELFF | TRBV5-1
CASASVWGDGKNIQYF | TRBV25-1
CASSLVEVAQDTQYF | TRBV7-8
CSVSPTRGEETQYF | TRBV29-1
CASSESGGSIAFF | TRBV6-1
CASSLVGGANVLTF | TRBV5-1
CASSENILGETQYF | TRBV2
CASSYSGGYTQYF | TRBV6-5
CASSQDLAFWNEQFF | TRBV14
CASSSPGLMNTEAFF | TRBV28
CASTSPRGLAVEQYF | TRBV11-2
CASSLDPHSNQPQHF | TRBV5-4
CAISESPQAGEQYF | TRBV10-3
CASSLWVTIRGSNEKLFF | TRBV7-8
CASSRRSGIDYGFMFHNEQFF | TRBV14
CAKSEGQGGRYTF | TRBV2
CASRVDRGGELFF | TRBV11-1
CASSINGGEQFF | TRBV5-1
CASSLINLQGKGYEQYF | TRBV7-8
CASSYPSGGSYEQYF | TRBV6-6
CASSTGQNYEQYF | TRBV7-7
CASSFTGGVGNQPQHF | TRBV5-4
CASSHLAGEETQYF | TRBV5-1
CASILDRGRRNEQFF | TRBV28
CASSGGPGGETQYF | TRBV5-1
CASSTRDRTAYEQYF | TRBV5-4
CASHGGDTEAFF | TRBV18
CASSQGQGIWYNEQFF | TRBV4-1
CASSTALIRTAPYEQYF | TRBV19
CAISEGTGGDGYTF | TRBV10-3
CASRSATTARSEQYF | TRBV27
CSVTGGMNTEAFF | TRBV29-1
CASSSKVGRGWTYEQYF | TRBV28
CASYTRGGQQFF | TRBV19